Sequencing of this T cell receptor beta chain was carried out in a study of blood T cell repertoires in COVID-19. Study background: The United States, Italy and Spain supplied acute and convalescent COVID-19 samples. T cells, B-cell-depleted T cells, or PBMCs provided the cDNA or gDNA that served as material.

This clone was counted only a few times. One end of the junction fails to match germline, which may point to a read error. In the original processing: By means of reference gene primer amplification, nucleated cell counts were estimated. Some clones are missing from TCRdb's copy, which holds only in-frame ones; the method was immunoSEQ multiplex PCR. The D gene and trimming were derived from the DNA, and the V and J assignments and clone size from that table. Here the sample spans some 96,000 clones, less than 85% being singletons. The CDR3 runs 14 residues. CDR1 and CDR2 (germline): SGHVS, FNYEAQ. Sequencing was performed on peripheral blood. This chain joins TRBV7-6 and TRBJ1-1; tentatively, D is TRBD1 (5 bases). The clonotype originates from a human donor in a cohort sampled during active COVID-19. The CDR3: CASSLDYGGAEAFF. The CDR3 DNA is TGTGCCAGCAGTTTAGATTACGGGGGAGCTGAAGCTTTCTTT.